This passage covers 21 T cell receptor beta chains from one sample sequenced in a study of blood T cell repertoires in COVID-19. Data came from immunoSEQ multiplex PCR; TCRdb stores just in-frame clones and leaves some out. The sample has approximately 130,000 clones, roughly 81% seen once. Sample: peripheral blood. The origin of the receptors is a human donor in a cohort sampled during active COVID-19.

V is TRBV6-2 or TRBV6-3 and J is TRBJ2-7; possible D gene TRBD1, 6 bases. V shed 6 bases and J shed 2 bases, with 14 bases lying between them. Germline V gene data show CDR1 as MNHEY and CDR2 as SVGEGT. CDR3 length: 14 amino acids. CDR3 sequence: CASSRPGQPYEQYF. For the CDR3, the DNA is TGTGCCAGCAGCAGACCCGGACAGCCCTACGAGCAGTACTTC.

V usage is TRBV5-1 and J usage is TRBJ2-5, with 8 bases aligning to TRBD2. CDR1 is SGHRS and CDR2 is YFSETQ in the germline V gene. Trimming removed 6 bases from V and 3 bases from J; junction bases left unmatched: 7. The CDR3 is 14 amino acids. CDR3 residues: CASTFSGGEETQYF. For the CDR3, the DNA is TGCGCCAGCACATTCTCGGGAGGGGAAGAGACCCAGTACTTC.

The chain is built from TRBV3-1 (or the pseudogene TRBV3-2) and TRBJ2-3; tentative D call: TRBD2 (6 bases). This CDR3 is 15 amino acids long. V was clipped by 4 bases and J by 4 bases, with 15 bases between them. CDR1 and CDR2 from the germline V gene are LGHDT and YNNKEL (reference sequence). CDR3 sequence: CASSLRNSGADTQYF. CDR3 nucleotides: TGTGCCAGCAGCCTTCGCAATAGCGGCGCAGATACGCAGTATTTT.

The rearrangement links TRBV5-1 to TRBJ2-5; 7 bases match TRBD1. V gave up 1 base and J gave up 5 bases; unmatched junction bases: 5. The CDR3 is made up of 14 amino acids. Germline V gives CDR1 SGHRS, CDR2 YFSETQ. DNA for the CDR3: TGCGCCAGCAGCTTGTTTACAGGGGTGGAGACCCAGTACTTC. Translated, it gives CASSLFTGVETQYF.

The gene calls are TRBV30 and TRBJ2-5, with 11 positions matching TRBD2. Germline loops: CDR1 GTSNPN, CDR2 SVGIG (reference sequence). This CDR3 region has 16 residues. Losses at the gene ends were 5 bases for V and 4 bases for J; bases not matched to a gene: 12. The CDR3 DNA reads as TGTGCCTGGGCAACCGGGACTAGCGGTGTTGGAGAGACCCAGTACTTC. Encoded protein: CAWATGTSGVGETQYF.

The rearrangement uses TRBV12-5 and TRBJ2-1; D possibly corresponds to TRBD2 (5 bases). V was shortened by 7 bases and J by 0 bases, with 16 bases between the two germline ends. Germline V gene data show CDR1 as LGHNT and CDR2 as FRNRAP. The CDR3 loop spans 16 amino acids. The CDR3 nucleotides are TGTGCTAGTGCCCCGTTTCTGGGGAGCTCCTACAATGAGCAGTTCTTC. Protein product: CASAPFLGSSYNEQFF.

The chain is built from TRBV7-3 and TRBJ2-1, with 14 positions matching TRBD2. The CDR3 sequence is 17 residues long. V was clipped by 4 bases and J by 5 bases; unmatched bases: 7. Germline assignment: CDR1 SGHTA and CDR2 FQGTGA. CDR3 amino acids: CASSSTGLAGGHNEQFF. In nucleotides, the CDR3 is TGTGCCAGCAGCTCCACAGGACTAGCGGGGGGCCACAATGAGCAGTTCTTC. Full variable domain (remainder filled in from reference TRBV7-3 and TRBJ2-1): GAGVSQTPSNKVTEKGKYVELRCDPISGHTALYWYRQSLGQGPEFLIYFQGTGAADDSGLPNDRFFAVRPEGSVSTLKIQRTERGDSAVYLCASSSTGLAGGHNEQFFGPGTRLTVL.

V is TRBV28 and J is TRBJ2-1, with 12 bases matching TRBD2. Germline CDR1 MDHEN, CDR2 SYDVKM. This CDR3 spans 16 amino acids. The V gene end was trimmed by 0 bases and the J gene end by 5 bases; junction bases not matched to a gene: 2. In nucleotides, the CDR3 is TGTGCCAGCAGTTTATGGACTAGCGGGGGCGACAATGAGCAGTTCTTC. It codes for CASSLWTSGGDNEQFF.

J is TRBJ2-7 and V is TRBV5-1; 10 bases line up with TRBD1. Germline values: CDR1 SGHRS, CDR2 YFSETQ. The CDR3 contains 15 residues. V trimming: 3 bases; J trimming: 3 bases; junction bases outside the gene matches: 6. CDR3 sequence: CASSSRTGGVYEQYF. For the CDR3, the DNA is TGCGCCAGCAGCTCGAGGACAGGGGGAGTCTACGAGCAGTACTTC. The full variable domain, rest sourced from reference TRBV5-1 and TRBJ2-7, is KAGVTQTPRYLIKTRGQQVTLSCSPISGHRSVSWYQQTPGQGLQFLFEYFSETQRNKGNFPGRFSGRQFSNSRSEMNVSTLELGDSALYLCASSSRTGGVYEQYFGPGTRLTVT.

This chain connects TRBV19 to TRBJ1-1; 8 bases align to TRBD1. J was trimmed by 1 base and V by 5 bases; bases with no gene match: 3. Germline CDR1 LNHDA, CDR2 SQIVND (reference sequence). The CDR3 sequence is 14 residues long. CDR3 sequence (DNA): TGTGCCAGTAGTCGGACAGGGTGGAACACTGAAGCTTTCTTT. Protein sequence: CASSRTGWNTEAFF.

The gene calls are TRBV6-5 and TRBJ2-7, with 9 bases fitting TRBD1. J lost 0 bases, V lost 6 bases, and 6 bases had no gene match. Germline CDR1 and CDR2: MNHEY and SVGAGI. This CDR3 spans 15 amino acids. In nucleotides, the CDR3 is TGTGCCAGCAGCTACAGGGGGCATAGCTCCTACGAGCAGTACTTC. This encodes CASSYRGHSSYEQYF.

The chain has TRBV27 and TRBJ2-5; 7 bases fit TRBD1. V dropped 6 bases and J dropped 5; count of bases not matched to a gene: 9. Germline assignment: CDR1 MNHEY and CDR2 SMNVEV (reference sequence). This CDR3 is built from 14 residues. CDR3 sequence reads: CASSQQGFGETQYF. The CDR3 bases are TGTGCCAGCAGCCAACAGGGGTTCGGGGAGACCCAGTACTTC.

The chain uses TRBV7-9 and TRBJ1-2, with a tentative D call TRBD1 (5 bases). Germline V gene sequence: CDR1 SEHNR, CDR2 FQNEAQ (reference sequence). The V and J ends lost 1 base and 0 bases respectively, with 12 bases between them. The CDR3 contains 16 residues. The CDR3 loop reads CASSLEQGRTNYGYTF. CDR3 in DNA: TGTGCCAGCAGCTTAGAGCAGGGCCGGACTAACTATGGCTACACCTTC. Full variable domain (rest looked up from reference TRBV7-9 and TRBJ1-2): DTGVSQNPRHKITKRGQNVTFRCDPISEHNRLYWYRQTLGQGPEFLTYFQNEAQLEKSRLLSDRFSAERPKGSFSTLEIQRTEQGDSAMYLCASSLEQGRTNYGYTFGSGTRLTVV.

The chain recombines TRBV9 with TRBJ2-7; 9 positions agree with TRBD2. This CDR3 is built from 15 residues. CDR1 and CDR2 (germline): SGDLS, YYNGEE. V shed 0 bases and J 5 bases; nucleotides not matched to a gene: 6. The CDR3 sequence is CASSVAGGGAHEQYF. In DNA, the CDR3 is TGTGCCAGCAGCGTAGCTGGCGGGGGGGCCCACGAGCAGTACTTC. The complete variable domain, with remaining parts taken from reference TRBV9 and TRBJ2-7, reads DSGVTQTPKHLITATGQRVTLRCSPRSGDLSVYWYQQSLDQGLQFLIQYYNGEERAKGNILERFSAQQFPDLHSELNLSSLELGDSALYFCASSVAGGGAHEQYFGPGTRLTVT.

The rearrangement uses TRBV11-2 and TRBJ1-6; 9 nucleotides align to TRBD1. The CDR3 extends over 16 amino acids. CDR1 is SGHAT and CDR2 is FQNNGV in the germline V gene. V shed 5 bases, J shed 7 bases, and the junction held 9 bases outside the gene matches. In DNA, the CDR3 is TGTGCCAGCAGCCCATTCCCGGGACAGGGCAATTCACCCCTCCACTTT. This codes for CASSPFPGQGNSPLHF.

This chain joins TRBV19 and TRBJ2-7, with no clear D. Germline CDR1 is LNHDA and CDR2 is SQIVND (reference sequence). Trimming took off 2 bases at V and 2 bases at J, with 10 bases between the two ends. The CDR3 runs 14 residues. For the CDR3, the DNA is TGTGCCAGTAGTATAAACAGTGCTACCTACGAGCAGTACTTC. This gives the protein CASSINSATYEQYF.

The genes are TRBV30 and TRBJ1-1; the match to TRBD1 covers 8 bases. The V gene end was trimmed by 2 bases and the J gene end by 9 bases; junction bases not matched to a gene: 11. Germline values: CDR1 GTSNPN, CDR2 SVGIG (reference sequence). This CDR3 comprises 14 residues. CDR3 loop: CAWSTDRGTLKAFF. DNA for the CDR3: TGTGCCTGGAGTACTGACAGGGGAACCCTGAAAGCTTTCTTT.

This clone was found many times. The V call is TRBV11-2, the J call TRBJ2-7; 9 bases match TRBD2. This CDR3 comprises 18 residues. CDR1 is SGHAT, CDR2 FQNNGV, per germline. J gave up 9 bases and V 5 bases, and 23 bases lay outside the gene matches. The CDR3, as DNA: TGTGCCAGCAGCCCGGGAGTAGGAGCGGGGGGACCAGCGTATGGGCAGTACTTC. It is translated as CASSPGVGAGGPAYGQYF. The entire variable domain, with the rest obtained from reference TRBV11-2 and TRBJ2-7, is as follows: EAGVAQSPRYKIIEKRQSVAFWCNPISGHATLYWYQQILGQGPKLLIQFQNNGVVDDSQLPKDRFSAERLKGVDSTLKIQPAKLEDSAVYLCASSPGVGAGGPAYGQYFGPGTRLTVT.

This rearrangement joins TRBV6-5 to TRBJ2-3; D unresolved. V gave up 6 bases and J gave up 1 base, with 14 bases separating them. CDR1 MNHEY and CDR2 SVGAGI come from the germline V gene. This CDR3 has 15 residues. CDR3 in amino acids: CASSPRGVGTDTQYF. DNA of the CDR3: TGTGCCAGCAGCCCCCGTGGAGTAGGCACAGATACGCAGTATTTT.

This chain uses TRBV5-8 with TRBJ1-5; D is ambiguous. This CDR3 spans 12 amino acids. V was cut by 7 bases and J by 2 bases, with 7 bases left in between. Per germline, CDR1 SGHTS and CDR2 YDEGEE. The CDR3 spells CASAGGNQPQHF. In DNA form, the CDR3 reads TGTGCCAGCGCGGGTGGCAATCAGCCCCAGCATTTT. Supplemented by reference TRBV5-8 and TRBJ1-5, the full variable domain reads EAGVTQSPTHLIKTRGQQATLRCSPISGHTSVYWYQQALGLGLQFLLWYDEGEERNRGNFPPRFSGRQFPNYSSELNVNALELEDSALYLCASAGGNQPQHFGDGTRLSIL.

For the CDR3, the DNA is TGTGCCTGGAGCCTAACAGGGGAGGATGGCTACACCTTC. The encoded protein is CAWSLTGEDGYTF. V usage is TRBV30 and J usage is TRBJ1-2; TRBD1 matches 7 bases. Germline lookup yields CDR1 GTSNPN and CDR2 SVGIG (reference sequence). The CDR3 contains 13 residues. V dropped 3 bases and J dropped 6; count of bases not matched to a gene: 7.